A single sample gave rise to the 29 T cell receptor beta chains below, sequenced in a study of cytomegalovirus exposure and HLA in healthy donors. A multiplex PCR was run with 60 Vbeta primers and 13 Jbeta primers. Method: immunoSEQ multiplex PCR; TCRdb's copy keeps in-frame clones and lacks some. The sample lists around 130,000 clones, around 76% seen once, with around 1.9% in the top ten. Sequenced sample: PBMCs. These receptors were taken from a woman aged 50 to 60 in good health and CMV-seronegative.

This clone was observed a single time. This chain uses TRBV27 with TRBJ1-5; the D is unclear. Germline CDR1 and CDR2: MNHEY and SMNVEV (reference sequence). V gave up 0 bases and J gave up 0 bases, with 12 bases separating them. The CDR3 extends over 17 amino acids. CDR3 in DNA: TGTGCCAGCAGTTTATCCCCGGGAACCTATAGCAATCAGCCCCAGCATTTT. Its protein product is CASSLSPGTYSNQPQHF.

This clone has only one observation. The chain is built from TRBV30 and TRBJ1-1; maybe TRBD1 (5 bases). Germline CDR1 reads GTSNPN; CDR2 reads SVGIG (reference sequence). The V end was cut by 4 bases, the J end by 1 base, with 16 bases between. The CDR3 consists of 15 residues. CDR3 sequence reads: CAWNTGTKGNTEAFF. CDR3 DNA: TGTGCCTGGAATACAGGCACAAAGGGGAACACTGAAGCTTTCTTT.

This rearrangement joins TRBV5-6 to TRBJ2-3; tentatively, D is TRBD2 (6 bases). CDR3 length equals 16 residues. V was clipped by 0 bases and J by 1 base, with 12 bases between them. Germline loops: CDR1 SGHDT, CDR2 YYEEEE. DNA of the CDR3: TGTGCCAGCAGCTTGGAGACGGGAGTGGGCACAGATACGCAGTATTTT. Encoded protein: CASSLETGVGTDTQYF.

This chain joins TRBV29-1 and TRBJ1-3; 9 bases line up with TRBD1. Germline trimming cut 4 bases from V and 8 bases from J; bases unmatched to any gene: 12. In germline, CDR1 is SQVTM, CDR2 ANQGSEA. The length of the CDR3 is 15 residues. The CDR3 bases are TGCAGCGTTGGCTTTAGGGGACAGGGTCTGGACACCATATATTTT. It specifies CSVGFRGQGLDTIYF.

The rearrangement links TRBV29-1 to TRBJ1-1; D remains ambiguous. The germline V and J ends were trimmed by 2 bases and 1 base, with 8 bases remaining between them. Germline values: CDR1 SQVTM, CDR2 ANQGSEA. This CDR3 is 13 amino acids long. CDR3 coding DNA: TGCAGCGTTGAATTTCGGGGGAACACTGAAGCTTTCTTT. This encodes CSVEFRGNTEAFF. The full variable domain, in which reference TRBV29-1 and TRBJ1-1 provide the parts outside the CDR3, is SAVISQKPSRDICQRGTSLTIQCQVDSQVTMMFWYRQQPGQSLTLIATANQGSEATYESGFVIDKFPISRPNLTFSTLTVSNMSPEDSSIYLCSVEFRGNTEAFFGQGTRLTVV.

CDR3 protein: CASRTGSGEQFF. CDR3 DNA: TGTGCCAGCAGGACAGGGTCTGGTGAGCAGTTCTTC. The V and J genes are TRBV28 and TRBJ2-1; 7 nucleotides line up with TRBD1. Germline CDR1 MDHEN, CDR2 SYDVKM. The CDR3 is 12 amino acids. Losses at the gene ends were 6 bases for V and 9 bases for J; bases not matched to a gene: 5. Full variable domain (remainder filled in from reference TRBV28 and TRBJ2-1): DVKVTQSSRYLVKRTGEKVFLECVQDMDHENMFWYRQDPGLGLRLIYFSYDVKMKEKGDIPEGYSVSREKKERFSLILESASTNQTSMYLCASRTGSGEQFFGPGTRLTVL.

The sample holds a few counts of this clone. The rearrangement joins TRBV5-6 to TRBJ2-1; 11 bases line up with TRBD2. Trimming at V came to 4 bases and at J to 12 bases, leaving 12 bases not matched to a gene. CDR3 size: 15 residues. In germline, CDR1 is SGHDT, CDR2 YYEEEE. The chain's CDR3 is CASSPGLAVSRGQFF. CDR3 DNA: TGTGCCAGCAGCCCGGGACTAGCGGTCTCTAGGGGGCAGTTCTTC.

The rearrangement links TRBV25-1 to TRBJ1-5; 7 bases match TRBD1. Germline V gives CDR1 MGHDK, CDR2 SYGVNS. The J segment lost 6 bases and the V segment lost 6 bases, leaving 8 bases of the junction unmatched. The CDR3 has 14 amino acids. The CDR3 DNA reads TGTGCCAGCAGCTCCGACAGGGTCGGTCAGCCCCAGCATTTT. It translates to CASSSDRVGQPQHF.

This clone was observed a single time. The DNA of the CDR3 is TGCAGCGTTGCCGTCCAGGGGCCAGGCACAGATACGCAGTATTTT. Translated, it gives CSVAVQGPGTDTQYF. The chain recombines TRBV29-1 with TRBJ2-3; D may be TRBD1 (6 bases). Trimming took off 4 bases at V and 1 base at J, with 15 bases between the two ends. This CDR3 has 15 residues. The germline CDR1 and CDR2 sequences are SQVTM and ANQGSEA.

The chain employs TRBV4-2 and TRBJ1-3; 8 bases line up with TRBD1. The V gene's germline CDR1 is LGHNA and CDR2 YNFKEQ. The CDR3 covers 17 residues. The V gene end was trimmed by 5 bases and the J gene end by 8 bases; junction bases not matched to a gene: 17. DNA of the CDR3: TGTGCCAGCAGCTTCAAGGGGGGATCAGGGGGCATAGACACCATATATTTT. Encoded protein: CASSFKGGSGGIDTIYF.

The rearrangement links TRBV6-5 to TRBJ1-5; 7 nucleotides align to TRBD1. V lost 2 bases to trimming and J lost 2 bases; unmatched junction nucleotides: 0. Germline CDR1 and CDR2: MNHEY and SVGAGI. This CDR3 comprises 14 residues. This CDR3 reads CASSYGTGNQPQHF. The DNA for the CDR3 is TGTGCCAGCAGTTACGGGACAGGCAATCAGCCCCAGCATTTT.

The CDR3 DNA reads as TGTGCCAGCAGTTTACGGCAGGAGAACACTGAAGCTTTCTTT. Protein product: CASSLRQENTEAFF. V and J are TRBV27 and TRBJ1-1; no definite D call. This CDR3 spans 14 amino acids. Germline CDR1 and CDR2: MNHEY and SMNVEV (reference sequence). Trimming took 2 bases from V and 1 from J, leaving 8 bases between them.

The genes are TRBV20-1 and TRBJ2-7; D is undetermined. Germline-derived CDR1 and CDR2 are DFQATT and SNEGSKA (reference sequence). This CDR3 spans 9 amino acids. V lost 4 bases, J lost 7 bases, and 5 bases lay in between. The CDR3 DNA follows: TGCAGTGCTACCCTGGAGCAGTACTTC. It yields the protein CSATLEQYF.

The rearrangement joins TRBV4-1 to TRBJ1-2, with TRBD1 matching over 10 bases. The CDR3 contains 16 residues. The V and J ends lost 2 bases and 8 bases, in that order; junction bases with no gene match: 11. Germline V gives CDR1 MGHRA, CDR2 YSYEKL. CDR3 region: CASSQLPDRGREGYTF. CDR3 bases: TGCGCCAGCAGCCAACTCCCCGACAGGGGGCGGGAAGGCTACACCTTC.

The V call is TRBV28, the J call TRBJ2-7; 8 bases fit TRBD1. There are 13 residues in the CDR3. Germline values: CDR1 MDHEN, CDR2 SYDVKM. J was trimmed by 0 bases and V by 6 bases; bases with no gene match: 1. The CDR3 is CASRTGGSYEQYV. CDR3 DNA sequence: TGTGCCAGCAGAACAGGGGGCTCCTACGAGCAGTACGTC.

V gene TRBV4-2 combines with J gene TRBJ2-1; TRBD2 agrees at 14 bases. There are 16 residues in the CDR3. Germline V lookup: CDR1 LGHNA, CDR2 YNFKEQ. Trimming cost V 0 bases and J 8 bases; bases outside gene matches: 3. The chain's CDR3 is CASSQEGTSGSYEQFF. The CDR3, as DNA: TGTGCCAGCAGCCAAGAAGGGACTAGCGGGAGTTATGAGCAGTTCTTC.

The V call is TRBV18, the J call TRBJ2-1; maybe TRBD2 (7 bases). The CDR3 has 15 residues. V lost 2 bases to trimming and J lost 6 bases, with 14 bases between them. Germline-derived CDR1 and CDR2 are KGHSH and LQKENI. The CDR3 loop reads CASSPEAGAGNEQFF. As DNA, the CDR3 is TGTGCCAGCTCACCAGAGGCGGGGGCGGGCAATGAGCAGTTCTTC.

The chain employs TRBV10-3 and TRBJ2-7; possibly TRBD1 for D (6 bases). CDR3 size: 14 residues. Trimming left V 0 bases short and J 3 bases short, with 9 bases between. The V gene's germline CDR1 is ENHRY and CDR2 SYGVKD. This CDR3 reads CAISESSGDYEQYV. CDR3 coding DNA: TGTGCCATCAGTGAGTCCTCAGGGGACTACGAGCAGTACGTC.

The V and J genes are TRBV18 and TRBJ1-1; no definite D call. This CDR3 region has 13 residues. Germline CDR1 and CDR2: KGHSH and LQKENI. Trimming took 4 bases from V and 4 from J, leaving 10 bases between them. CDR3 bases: TGTGCCAGCTCACGGGGTGGAGGCACTGAAGCTTTCTTT. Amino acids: CASSRGGGTEAFF.

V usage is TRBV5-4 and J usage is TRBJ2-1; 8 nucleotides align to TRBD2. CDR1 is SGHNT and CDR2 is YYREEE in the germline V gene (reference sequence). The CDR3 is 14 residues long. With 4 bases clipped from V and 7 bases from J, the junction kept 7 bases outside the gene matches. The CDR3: CASSAPGLDNEQFF. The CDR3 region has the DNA TGTGCCAGCAGCGCACCGGGACTAGATAATGAGCAGTTCTTC.

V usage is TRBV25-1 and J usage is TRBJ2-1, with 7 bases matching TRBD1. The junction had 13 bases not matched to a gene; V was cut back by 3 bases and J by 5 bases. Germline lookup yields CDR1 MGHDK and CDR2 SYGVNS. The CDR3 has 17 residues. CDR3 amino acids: CASSDLLRGRENNEQFF. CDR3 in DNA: TGTGCCAGCAGTGACCTCCTTAGGGGGCGCGAGAACAATGAGCAGTTCTTC.

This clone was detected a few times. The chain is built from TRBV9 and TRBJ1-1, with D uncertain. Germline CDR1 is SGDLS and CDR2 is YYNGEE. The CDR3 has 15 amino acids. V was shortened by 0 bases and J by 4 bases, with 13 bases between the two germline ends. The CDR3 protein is CASSVESVFSTEAFF. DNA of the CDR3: TGTGCCAGCAGCGTAGAGTCAGTTTTCTCCACTGAAGCTTTCTTT.

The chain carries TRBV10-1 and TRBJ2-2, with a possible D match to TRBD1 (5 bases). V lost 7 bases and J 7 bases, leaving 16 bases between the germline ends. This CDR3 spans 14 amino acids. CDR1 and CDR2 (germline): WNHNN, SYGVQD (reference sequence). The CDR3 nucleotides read TGCGCCAGCATAGGGCAGGGTTTTATCGGGGAGCTGTTTTTT. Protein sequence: CASIGQGFIGELFF.

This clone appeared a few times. CDR3 nucleotides: TGTGCCAGCAGGCTTAGGGGGATGAACACTGAAGCTTTCTTT. Encoded protein: CASRLRGMNTEAFF. This chain joins TRBV2 and TRBJ1-1, with D possibly matching TRBD1 (6 bases). Germline V gives CDR1 SNHLY, CDR2 FYNNEI. This CDR3 comprises 14 residues. V was cut by 6 bases and J by 0 bases, with 11 bases left in between.

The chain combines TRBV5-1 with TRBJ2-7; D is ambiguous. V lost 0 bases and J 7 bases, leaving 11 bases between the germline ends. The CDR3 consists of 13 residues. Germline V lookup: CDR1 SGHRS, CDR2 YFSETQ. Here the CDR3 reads CASSLEQSWEQYF. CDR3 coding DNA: TGCGCCAGCAGCTTGGAACAGAGTTGGGAGCAGTACTTC.

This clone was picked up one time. The CDR3 reads CASSSGDRALYEQYF. CDR3 DNA sequence: TGTGCCAGCAGCTCGGGGGACAGGGCCCTCTACGAGCAGTACTTC. V usage is TRBV6-6 and J usage is TRBJ2-7, with TRBD1 identical over 9 bases. CDR1 and CDR2 from the germline V gene are MNHNY and SVGAGI (reference sequence). CDR3 size: 15 residues. Unmatched junction bases numbered 9, after V lost 6 bases and J lost 3 bases.

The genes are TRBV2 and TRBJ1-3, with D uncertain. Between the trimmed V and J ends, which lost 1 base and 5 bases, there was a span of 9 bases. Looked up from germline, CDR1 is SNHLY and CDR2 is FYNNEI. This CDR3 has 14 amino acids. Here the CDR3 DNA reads TGTGCCAGCAGTGAAGTGAACAGAAGAAACACCATATATTTT. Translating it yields CASSEVNRRNTIYF.

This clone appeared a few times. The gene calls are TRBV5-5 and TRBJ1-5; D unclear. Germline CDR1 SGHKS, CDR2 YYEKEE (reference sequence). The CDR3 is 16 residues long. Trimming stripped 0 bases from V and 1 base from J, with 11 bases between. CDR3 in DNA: TGTGCCAGCAGCTTGGACCCCCTTCGGAGCAATCAGCCCCAGCATTTT. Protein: CASSLDPLRSNQPQHF.

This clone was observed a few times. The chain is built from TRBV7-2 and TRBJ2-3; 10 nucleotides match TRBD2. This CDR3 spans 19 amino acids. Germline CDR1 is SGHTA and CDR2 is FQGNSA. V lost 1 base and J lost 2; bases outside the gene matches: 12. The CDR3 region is CASSLVGWGSGRHTDTQYF. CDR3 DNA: TGTGCCAGCAGCTTAGTTGGTTGGGGTAGCGGGAGGCACACAGATACGCAGTATTTT.